These 19 T cell receptor beta chains originate from one sample sequenced in a study of blood T cells in healthy people across ages (dated by TCRdb to between 2015 and 2016). The receptor library was made with 5' RACE. The run used an Illumina HiSeq 2500. The second PCR ran for about 6 to 11 cycles and used a J-beta primer mix along with a sample-barcoded 5' primer. Clones were called with MiXCR by TCRdb after fastp trimmed the public reads at Q25, and only in-frame beta chains were retained. Identical CDR3 proteins give one entry, which carries the most common genes and DNA. This sample is represented by about 800,000 distinct CDR3 sequences; 35% to 60% of them were singletons. Around 18% of the sample is taken by the ten largest. Sequencing input: blood. These receptor sequences come from a man of 80 years or more in good health.

The rearrangement joins TRBV7-9 to TRBJ2-1; possible D gene TRBD2, 5 bases. Germline V gene data show CDR1 as SEHNR and CDR2 as FQNEAQ (reference sequence). This CDR3 region has 15 residues. The germline V and J ends were trimmed by 4 bases and 5 bases, with 15 bases remaining between them. The CDR3 loop is CASSSRRAANNEQFF. CDR3 sequence (DNA): TGTGCCAGCAGCTCCCGACGAGCGGCCAACAATGAGCAGTTCTTC.

This rearrangement joins TRBV5-1 to TRBJ2-5; a possible D gene is TRBD2 (5 bases). The CDR3 is 16 amino acids. Trimming pared 5 bases from V and 4 bases from J, leaving 21 bases between. Germline V gene data show CDR1 as SGHRS and CDR2 as YFSETQ. The CDR3 spells CASRLGSLVGSETQYF. The CDR3, as DNA: TGCGCCAGCAGGCTTGGATCACTAGTGGGGTCAGAGACCCAGTACTTC.

This clonotype appeared a few times. The V and J genes are TRBV5-6 and TRBJ2-5, with 7 bases matching TRBD1. The J segment lost 2 bases and the V segment lost 4 bases, leaving 8 bases of the junction unmatched. The CDR3 contains 15 residues. Germline V lookup: CDR1 SGHDT, CDR2 YYEEEE. CDR3 residues: CASSRTGQGQETQYF. CDR3 DNA: TGTGCCAGCAGCCGGACAGGTCAAGGACAAGAGACCCAGTACTTC.

This clonotype was observed at least ten times. V and J are TRBV20-1 and TRBJ2-3; D is undetermined. The CDR3 totals 11 residues. V was pared by 8 bases and J by 3 bases, with 9 bases between. Germline V gene lookup returns CDR1 DFQATT and CDR2 SNEGSKA (reference sequence). CDR3 DNA: TGCAGTTCCCATCGGACAGATACGCAGTATTTT. This encodes CSSHRTDTQYF.

The chain joins TRBV3-1 to TRBJ2-7; D is possibly TRBD2 (5 bases). Trimming removed 4 bases at V and 2 bases at J, with 21 bases between. The germline V gene has CDR1 LGHDT and CDR2 YNNKEL (reference sequence). The CDR3 totals 17 residues. CDR3 amino acids: CASSPSPGRTNPYEQYF. As DNA, the CDR3 is TGTGCCAGCAGCCCTAGCCCTGGCAGGACCAACCCCTACGAGCAGTACTTC.

This clonotype was counted between two and nine times. The rearrangement joins TRBV20-1 to TRBJ2-1; D call uncertain. The ends were cut back, 2 bases at V and 8 bases at J, with 7 bases in the middle. This CDR3 is 11 amino acids long. Germline CDR1 DFQATT, CDR2 SNEGSKA (reference sequence). The CDR3 DNA sequence: TGCAGTGCTAGACCCGACCATGAGCAGTTCTTC. As protein: CSARPDHEQFF.

This clonotype was picked up one time. The chain has TRBV12-3 or TRBV12-4 and TRBJ1-2, with 7 bases lining up with TRBD1. The ends lost 9 bases at V and 8 bases at J; junction bases unmatched: 9. The CDR3 totals 12 residues. DNA for the CDR3: TGTGCCAGTAGGTACAGGGGCAAGGGCTACACCTTC. This gives the protein CASRYRGKGYTF.

This clonotype came up a few times. The J gene is TRBJ1-4, the V gene TRBV30; unclear D gene. V lost 0 bases and J 7 bases, leaving 3 bases between the germline ends. The CDR3 is 11 amino acids. CDR1 GTSNPN and CDR2 SVGIG come from the germline V gene (reference sequence). The CDR3 region is CAWSVREKLFF. The DNA for the CDR3 is TGTGCCTGGAGTGTACGTGAAAAACTGTTTTTT.

The chain uses TRBV20-1 and TRBJ2-3; 14 nucleotides agree with TRBD2. Looked up from germline, CDR1 is DFQATT and CDR2 is SNEGSKA (reference sequence). With 5 bases clipped from V and 6 bases from J, the junction kept 13 bases outside the gene matches. This CDR3 is 17 amino acids long. CDR3 residues: CSAPTKTSGRGVDTQYF. CDR3 DNA: TGCAGTGCTCCAACGAAGACTAGCGGGAGGGGAGTGGATACGCAGTATTTT.

The DNA of the CDR3 is TGTGCCAGCACCCCCAAGGACAGGAGGAGTGGCTACACCTTC. Translating it yields CASTPKDRRSGYTF. The J gene is TRBJ1-2, the V gene TRBV12-3 or TRBV12-4, with 7 bases that match TRBD1. The ends lost 7 bases at V and 7 bases at J; junction bases unmatched: 12. CDR3 size: 14 residues.

The genes are TRBV2 and TRBJ2-1, with TRBD1 matching 8 bases. CDR3 size: 14 residues. The V gene end was trimmed by 6 bases and the J gene end by 4 bases; junction bases not matched to a gene: 5. Germline V lookup: CDR1 SNHLY, CDR2 FYNNEI. The DNA of the CDR3 is TGTGCCAGCAGGCGGGACAGGTATTACAATGAGCAGTTCTTC. Translated: CASRRDRYYNEQFF.

Only a few counts were recorded for this clonotype. The genes are TRBV5-1 and TRBJ2-2; 14 bases are shared with TRBD2. CDR1 is SGHRS, CDR2 YFSETQ, per germline. With 4 bases clipped from V and 7 bases from J, the junction kept 6 bases outside the gene matches. This CDR3 spans 16 amino acids. CDR3 protein: CASSKGTSGRIGELFF. The CDR3 coding sequence is TGCGCCAGCAGCAAAGGGACTAGCGGGAGAATCGGGGAGCTGTTTTTT.

The sample holds a few counts of this clonotype. The CDR3 DNA reads TGCGCCAGCAGCTCGACCGGACAGCGCCAGAGGGGGAAAAACATTCAGTACTTC. Amino acid sequence: CASSSTGQRQRGKNIQYF. V is TRBV5-1 and J is TRBJ2-4, with D perhaps matching TRBD1 (6 bases). CDR3 length: 18 amino acids. Germline V gene lookup returns CDR1 SGHRS and CDR2 YFSETQ. V was trimmed by 3 bases and J by 4 bases, leaving 23 bases between them.

This clonotype was counted only a few times. This chain connects TRBV20-1 to TRBJ2-1; 9 bases fit TRBD2. The germline V gene encodes CDR1 DFQATT and CDR2 SNEGSKA (reference sequence). Unmatched junction bases numbered 7, after V lost 0 bases and J lost 4 bases. This CDR3 has 16 residues. The CDR3 DNA follows: TGCAGTGCTAGAGATGTAAGACTAGCGGTTTACAATGAGCAGTTCTTC. Its protein is CSARDVRLAVYNEQFF.

This clonotype was observed a handful of times. The chain has TRBV6-2 or TRBV6-3 and TRBJ2-1; a weak D match, TRBD2 (5 bases). V lost 2 bases to trimming and J lost 8 bases, with 10 bases between them. Germline V gene lookup returns CDR1 MNHEY and CDR2 SVGEGT. CDR3 length equals 13 residues. CDR3 in amino acids: CASSYKGVDEQFF. The CDR3 coding sequence is TGTGCCAGCAGTTACAAGGGAGTGGATGAGCAGTTCTTC.

This clonotype is a singleton in its sample. The chain has TRBV20-1 and TRBJ1-2; no clear D gene. The CDR3 is made up of 15 amino acids. Per germline, CDR1 DFQATT and CDR2 SNEGSKA (reference sequence). The ends were cut back, 3 bases at V and 0 bases at J, with 14 bases in the middle. The CDR3 bases are TGCAGTGCTAGGGGGTTACAAGACACTAACTATGGCTACACCTTC. Its translation is CSARGLQDTNYGYTF.

This clonotype was observed a few times. The chain is built from TRBV7-9 and TRBJ1-4; D uncertain. The germline V gene encodes CDR1 SEHNR and CDR2 FQNEAQ (reference sequence). V gave up 3 bases and J gave up 7 bases, with 12 bases separating them. The CDR3 extends over 14 amino acids. CDR3: CASSFRVDVEKLFF. Here the CDR3 DNA reads TGTGCCAGCAGCTTTAGGGTGGATGTTGAAAAACTGTTTTTT.

This clonotype was counted a single time. The chain recombines TRBV10-3 with TRBJ2-1; D gene ambiguous. The CDR3 runs to 13 residues. V lost 6 bases and J 10 bases, leaving 16 bases between the germline ends. From germline, CDR1 is ENHRY and CDR2 SYGVKD. For the CDR3, the DNA is TGTGCCATCAGGGCCCTTAGCCGGCAGGAGCAGTTCTTC. Translation: CAIRALSRQEQFF.

The rearrangement links TRBV5-1 to TRBJ2-7; no firm D call. Trimming pared 0 bases from V and 7 bases from J, leaving 17 bases between. The CDR3 consists of 15 residues. Germline V gene data show CDR1 as SGHRS and CDR2 as YFSETQ. In nucleotides, the CDR3 is TGCGCCAGCAGCTTGGAGCCCCGTCCCTACAATGAGCAGTACTTC. Protein sequence: CASSLEPRPYNEQYF.